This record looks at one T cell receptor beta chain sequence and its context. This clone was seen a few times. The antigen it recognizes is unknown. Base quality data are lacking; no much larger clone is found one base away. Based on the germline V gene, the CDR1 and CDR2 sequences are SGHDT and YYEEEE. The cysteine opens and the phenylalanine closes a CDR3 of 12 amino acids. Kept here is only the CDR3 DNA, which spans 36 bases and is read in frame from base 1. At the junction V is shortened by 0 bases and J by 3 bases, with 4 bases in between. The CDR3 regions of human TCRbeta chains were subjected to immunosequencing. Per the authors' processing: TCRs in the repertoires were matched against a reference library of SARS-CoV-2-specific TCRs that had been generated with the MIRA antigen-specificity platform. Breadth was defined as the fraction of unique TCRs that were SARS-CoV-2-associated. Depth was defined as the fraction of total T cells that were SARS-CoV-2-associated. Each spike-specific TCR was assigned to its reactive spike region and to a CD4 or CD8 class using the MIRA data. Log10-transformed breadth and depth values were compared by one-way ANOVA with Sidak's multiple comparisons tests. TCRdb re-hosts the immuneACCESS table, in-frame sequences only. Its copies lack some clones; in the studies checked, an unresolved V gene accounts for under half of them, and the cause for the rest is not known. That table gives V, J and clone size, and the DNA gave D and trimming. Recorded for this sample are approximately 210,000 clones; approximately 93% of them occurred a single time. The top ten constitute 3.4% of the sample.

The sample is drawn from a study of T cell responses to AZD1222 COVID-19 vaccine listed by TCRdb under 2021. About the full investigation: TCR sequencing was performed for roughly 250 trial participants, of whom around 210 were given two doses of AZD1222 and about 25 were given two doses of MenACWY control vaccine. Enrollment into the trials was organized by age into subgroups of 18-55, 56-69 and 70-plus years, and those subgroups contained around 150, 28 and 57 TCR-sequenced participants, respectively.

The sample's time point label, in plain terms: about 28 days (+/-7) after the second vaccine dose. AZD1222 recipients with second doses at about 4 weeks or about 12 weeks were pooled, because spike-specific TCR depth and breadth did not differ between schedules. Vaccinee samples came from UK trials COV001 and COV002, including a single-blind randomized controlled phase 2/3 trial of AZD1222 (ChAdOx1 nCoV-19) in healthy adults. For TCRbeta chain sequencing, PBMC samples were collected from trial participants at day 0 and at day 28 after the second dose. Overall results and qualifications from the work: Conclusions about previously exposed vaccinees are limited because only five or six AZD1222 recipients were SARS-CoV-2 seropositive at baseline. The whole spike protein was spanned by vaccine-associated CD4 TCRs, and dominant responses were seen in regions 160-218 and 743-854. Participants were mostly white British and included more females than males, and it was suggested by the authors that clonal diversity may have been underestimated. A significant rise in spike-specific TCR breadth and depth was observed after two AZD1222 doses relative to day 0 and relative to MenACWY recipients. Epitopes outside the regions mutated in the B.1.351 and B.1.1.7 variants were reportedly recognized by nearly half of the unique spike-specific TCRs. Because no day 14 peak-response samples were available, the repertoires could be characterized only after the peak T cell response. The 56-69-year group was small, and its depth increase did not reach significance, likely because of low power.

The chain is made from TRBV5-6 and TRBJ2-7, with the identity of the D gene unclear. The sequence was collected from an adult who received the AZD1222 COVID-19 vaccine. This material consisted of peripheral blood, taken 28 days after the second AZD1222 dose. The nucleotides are TGTGCCAGCAGCTTGGACCGCTACGAGCAGTACTTC. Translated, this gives CASSLDRYEQYF. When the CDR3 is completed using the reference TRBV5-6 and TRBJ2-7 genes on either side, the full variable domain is DAGVTQSPTHLIKTRGQQVTLRCSPKSGHDTVSWYQQALGQGPQFIFQYYEEEERQRGNFPDRFSGHQFPNYSSELNVNALLLGDSALYLCASSLDRYEQYFGPGTRLTVT.